Listed below are T cell receptor beta chains from one sample, sequenced in a study of blood T cell repertoires in COVID-19. Data came from immunoSEQ multiplex PCR; TCRdb stores just in-frame clones and leaves some out. In the table there are roughly 63,000 clones, almost 80% of which are singletons. The sample taken for sequencing was peripheral blood. The receptors shown here come from a man older than 75 with acute or convalescent COVID-19. Both conserved end residues are part of each CDR3. Fields, in order: V gene, clone size, J gene, D gene, CDR3 protein, CDR3 DNA. D genes are given only for firm matches. Clone size is not always given. Where it is, it says once, few, many or a class for expanded clones.

TRBV5-5	.	TRBJ2-3	.	CASSPGAFLSTDTQYF	TGTGCCAGCAGCCCCGGTGCGTTTCTTAGCACAGATACGCAGTATTTT
TRBV5-1	once	TRBJ1-1	TRBD1	CASSSRQGRNTEAFF	TGCGCCAGCAGCTCTCGACAGGGGAGGAACACTGAAGCTTTCTTT
TRBV5-1	.	TRBJ1-1	.	CASSLTVNTEAFF	TGCGCCAGCAGTCTCACAGTGAACACTGAAGCTTTCTTT
TRBV5-4	.	TRBJ2-7	TRBD2	CASSSLAGVGNEQYF	TGTGCCAGCAGCTCCCTCGCGGGGGTAGGGAACGAGCAGTACTTC
TRBV13	.	TRBJ2-1	TRBD2	CASSNRLAGGNEQFF	TGTGCCAGCAGCAACCGACTAGCGGGAGGGAATGAGCAGTTCTTC
TRBV7-3	.	TRBJ2-3	.	CASSFGQYTDTQYF	TGTGCCAGCAGCTTTGGACAGTACACAGATACGCAGTATTTT
TRBV30	.	TRBJ2-1	TRBD2	CAWSFLGRAHNEQFF	TGTGCCTGGAGTTTCCTCGGGAGGGCCCACAATGAGCAGTTCTTC
TRBV6-1	few	TRBJ2-3	TRBD2	CASSEEGGGASIADTQYF	TGTGCCAGCAGTGAAGAGGGCGGGGGGGCCTCCATTGCAGATACGCAGTATTTT
TRBV5-1	.	TRBJ2-5	.	CASSVNQETQYF	TGCGCCAGCAGCGTCAACCAAGAGACCCAGTACTTC
TRBV4-1	many	TRBJ2-3	.	CASSQAGWATDTQYF	TGCGCCAGCAGCCAAGCGGGGTGGGCGACAGATACGCAGTATTTT
TRBV2	.	TRBJ2-5	.	CASSEGQELQETQYF	TGTGCCAGCAGTGAAGGACAGGAGCTCCAAGAGACCCAGTACTTC
TRBV5-1	.	TRBJ2-3	TRBD2	CASSLGQRGGSDTQYF	TGCGCCAGCAGCTTGGGGCAGCGGGGGGGATCGGATACGCAGTATTTT
TRBV19	.	TRBJ1-2	.	CASSLDTAYGYTF	TGTGCCAGTAGCTTGGACACTGCCTATGGCTACACCTTC
TRBV5-1	.	TRBJ2-3	TRBD2	CASSWAGTSGTDTQYF	TGCGCCAGCAGTTGGGCCGGGACTAGCGGCACAGATACGCAGTATTTT
TRBV5-1	.	TRBJ2-3	TRBD2	CASSQGLSGTDTQYF	TGCGCCAGCAGCCAGGGACTATCCGGCACAGATACGCAGTATTTT
TRBV18	.	TRBJ2-7	.	CASSPRKEGTVHEQYF	TGTGCCAGCTCACCAAGAAAGGAGGGTACGGTCCACGAGCAGTACTTC
TRBV28	.	TRBJ2-6	.	CASSTGQISGANVLTF	TGTGCCAGCAGTACCGGACAGATCTCTGGGGCCAACGTCCTGACTTTC
TRBV6-5	.	TRBJ2-6	.	CASSSRTISGANVLTF	TGTGCCAGCAGTTCACGGACAATCTCTGGGGCCAACGTCCTGACTTTC
TRBV4-2	.	TRBJ2-7	TRBD2	CASSRGAGGWSYEQYF	TGTGCCAGCAGCCGGGGGGCGGGAGGGTGGTCCTACGAGCAGTACTTC
TRBV24-1	once	TRBJ2-7	.	CATSLGGGYEQYF	TGTGCCACCAGTCTAGGGGGGGGCTACGAGCAGTACTTC
TRBV25-1	once	TRBJ1-1	.	CASSVTGITEAFF	TGTGCCAGCAGTGTTACAGGGATCACTGAAGCTTTCTTT
TRBV3-1/TRBV3-2	.	TRBJ2-1	TRBD2	CASSVQIAGAEQFF	TGTGCCAGCAGCGTACAAATAGCGGGAGCTGAGCAGTTCTTC
TRBV5-1	.	TRBJ1-2	.	CASSLQEKNYGYTF	TGCGCCAGCAGCTTGCAGGAAAAAAACTATGGCTACACCTTC
TRBV30	.	TRBJ1-3	TRBD1	CAWKVQGTGNTIYF	TGTGCCTGGAAGGTACAGGGGACTGGAAACACCATATATTTT
TRBV5-6	.	TRBJ2-1	.	CASSPPKLALGEFF	TGTGCCAGCAGCCCACCTAAACTGGCTCTAGGAGAGTTCTTC
TRBV2	.	TRBJ2-7	.	CAGKQGVAYEQYF	TGTGCCGGGAAACAGGGAGTCGCCTACGAGCAGTACTTC
TRBV15	.	TRBJ1-5	.	CATSRDTLTYSNQPQHF	TGTGCCACCAGCAGGGACACCCTAACCTATAGCAATCAGCCCCAGCATTTT
TRBV7-2	.	TRBJ1-6	.	CASSSTEESYNSPLHF	TGTGCCAGCAGCTCTACGGAGGAGTCCTATAATTCACCCCTCCACTTT
TRBV6-2/TRBV6-3	.	TRBJ1-2	.	CASSLVEVAGYTF	TGTGCCAGCAGTTTGGTGGAGGTAGCTGGCTACACCTTC
TRBV11-3	.	TRBJ2-5	TRBD2	CASLIGGGPQETQYF	TGTGCCAGCTTGATCGGGGGAGGGCCCCAAGAGACCCAGTACTTC
TRBV19	.	TRBJ1-5	.	CASTHTGTGEQPQHF	TGTGCCAGTACTCATACCGGGACGGGGGAGCAGCCCCAGCATTTT
TRBV6-5	.	TRBJ1-2	.	CASTPGLNYGYTF	TGTGCCAGCACGCCAGGTCTAAACTATGGCTACACCTTC
TRBV6-5	.	TRBJ1-1	.	CASSLSDPPEAFF	TGTGCCAGCAGTTTATCCGATCCCCCCGAGGCTTTCTTT
TRBV30	.	TRBJ1-1	.	CAWSQMNTEAFF	TGTGCCTGGAGTCAAATGAACACTGAAGCTTTCTTT
TRBV5-6	.	TRBJ2-2	TRBD2	CASRMDRGAGELFF	TGTGCCAGCAGGATGGACCGGGGGGCCGGGGAGCTGTTTTTT
TRBV18	few	TRBJ1-2	TRBD1	CASSPSDRLLGYTF	TGTGCCAGCTCACCGTCGGACAGGTTGCTTGGCTACACCTTC
TRBV5-1	.	TRBJ2-3	TRBD1	CASRRTGLSTDTQYF	TGCGCCAGCAGAAGGACAGGGCTTTCCACAGATACGCAGTATTTT
TRBV29-1	.	TRBJ2-5	.	CSVAYSGSGETQYF	TGCAGCGTTGCTTATTCGGGAAGTGGAGAGACCCAGTACTTC
TRBV30	.	TRBJ1-2	.	CAWSGDYGYTF	TGTGCCTGGAGTGGCGACTATGGCTACACCTTC
TRBV15	.	TRBJ2-3	TRBD2	CATSRDRSGGTDTQYF	TGTGCCACCAGCAGAGATCGTAGCGGGGGGACAGATACGCAGTATTTT
TRBV5-3	once	TRBJ2-2	TRBD2	CARSPTGLFTGELFF	TGTGCCAGAAGCCCTACGGGACTATTCACCGGGGAGCTGTTTTTT
TRBV5-1	once	TRBJ1-3	.	CASSLAGSGNTIYF	TGCGCCAGCAGCTTGGCAGGCTCTGGAAACACCATATATTTT
TRBV4-1	once	TRBJ2-3	.	CASSPEAPDTQYF	TGCGCCAGCAGCCCAGAAGCTCCAGATACGCAGTATTTT
TRBV6-5	once	TRBJ2-7	.	CASSSPVEQYF	TGTGCCAGCAGTTCCCCCGTCGAGCAGTACTTC
TRBV2	.	TRBJ2-7	TRBD1	CASSGTGIYEQYF	TGTGCCAGCAGTGGGACAGGGATCTACGAGCAGTACTTC
TRBV5-1	.	TRBJ1-1	TRBD1	CASSHQGADTEAFF	TGCGCCAGCAGTCACCAGGGGGCCGACACTGAAGCTTTCTTT
TRBV3-1/TRBV3-2	.	TRBJ1-2	.	CASSDIGNAGYGYTF	TGTGCCAGCAGCGATATTGGGAACGCGGGCTATGGCTACACCTTC
TRBV18	.	TRBJ2-5	.	CASSLQIYQETQYF	TGTGCCAGCTCACTGCAGATATACCAAGAGACCCAGTACTTC
TRBV10-1	.	TRBJ2-3	TRBD1	CASSDAGTGISTDTQYF	TGCGCCAGCAGTGACGCCGGGACAGGGATTAGCACAGATACGCAGTATTTT
TRBV4-1	.	TRBJ1-1	TRBD1	CANSQFWDRNTEAFF	TGCGCCAACAGCCAATTCTGGGACAGGAACACTGAAGCTTTCTTT
TRBV7-9	few	TRBJ2-7	.	CASSLDYSYEQYF	TGTGCCAGCAGCTTAGACTACTCCTACGAGCAGTACTTC
TRBV18	.	TRBJ2-7	TRBD2	CASSRTAGVLYEQYF	TGTGCCAGCTCACGCACAGCGGGGGTTCTCTACGAGCAGTACTTC
TRBV11-3	.	TRBJ1-3	.	CASFDRKGNTIYF	TGTGCCAGTTTCGACAGGAAAGGAAACACCATATATTTT